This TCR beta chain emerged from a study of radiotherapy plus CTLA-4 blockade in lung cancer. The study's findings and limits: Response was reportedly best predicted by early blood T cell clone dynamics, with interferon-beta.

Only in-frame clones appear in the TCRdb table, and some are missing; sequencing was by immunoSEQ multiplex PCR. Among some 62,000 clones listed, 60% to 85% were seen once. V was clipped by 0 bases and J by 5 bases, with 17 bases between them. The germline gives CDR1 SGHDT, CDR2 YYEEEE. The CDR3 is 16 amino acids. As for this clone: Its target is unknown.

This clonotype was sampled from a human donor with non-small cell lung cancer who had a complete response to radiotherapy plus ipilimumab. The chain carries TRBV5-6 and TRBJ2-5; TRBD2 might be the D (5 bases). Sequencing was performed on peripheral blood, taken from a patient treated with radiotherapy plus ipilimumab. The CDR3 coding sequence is TGTGCCAGCAGCTTGGAGCGGACCGATGGGCGGGAGACCCAGTACTTC. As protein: CASSLERTDGRETQYF.